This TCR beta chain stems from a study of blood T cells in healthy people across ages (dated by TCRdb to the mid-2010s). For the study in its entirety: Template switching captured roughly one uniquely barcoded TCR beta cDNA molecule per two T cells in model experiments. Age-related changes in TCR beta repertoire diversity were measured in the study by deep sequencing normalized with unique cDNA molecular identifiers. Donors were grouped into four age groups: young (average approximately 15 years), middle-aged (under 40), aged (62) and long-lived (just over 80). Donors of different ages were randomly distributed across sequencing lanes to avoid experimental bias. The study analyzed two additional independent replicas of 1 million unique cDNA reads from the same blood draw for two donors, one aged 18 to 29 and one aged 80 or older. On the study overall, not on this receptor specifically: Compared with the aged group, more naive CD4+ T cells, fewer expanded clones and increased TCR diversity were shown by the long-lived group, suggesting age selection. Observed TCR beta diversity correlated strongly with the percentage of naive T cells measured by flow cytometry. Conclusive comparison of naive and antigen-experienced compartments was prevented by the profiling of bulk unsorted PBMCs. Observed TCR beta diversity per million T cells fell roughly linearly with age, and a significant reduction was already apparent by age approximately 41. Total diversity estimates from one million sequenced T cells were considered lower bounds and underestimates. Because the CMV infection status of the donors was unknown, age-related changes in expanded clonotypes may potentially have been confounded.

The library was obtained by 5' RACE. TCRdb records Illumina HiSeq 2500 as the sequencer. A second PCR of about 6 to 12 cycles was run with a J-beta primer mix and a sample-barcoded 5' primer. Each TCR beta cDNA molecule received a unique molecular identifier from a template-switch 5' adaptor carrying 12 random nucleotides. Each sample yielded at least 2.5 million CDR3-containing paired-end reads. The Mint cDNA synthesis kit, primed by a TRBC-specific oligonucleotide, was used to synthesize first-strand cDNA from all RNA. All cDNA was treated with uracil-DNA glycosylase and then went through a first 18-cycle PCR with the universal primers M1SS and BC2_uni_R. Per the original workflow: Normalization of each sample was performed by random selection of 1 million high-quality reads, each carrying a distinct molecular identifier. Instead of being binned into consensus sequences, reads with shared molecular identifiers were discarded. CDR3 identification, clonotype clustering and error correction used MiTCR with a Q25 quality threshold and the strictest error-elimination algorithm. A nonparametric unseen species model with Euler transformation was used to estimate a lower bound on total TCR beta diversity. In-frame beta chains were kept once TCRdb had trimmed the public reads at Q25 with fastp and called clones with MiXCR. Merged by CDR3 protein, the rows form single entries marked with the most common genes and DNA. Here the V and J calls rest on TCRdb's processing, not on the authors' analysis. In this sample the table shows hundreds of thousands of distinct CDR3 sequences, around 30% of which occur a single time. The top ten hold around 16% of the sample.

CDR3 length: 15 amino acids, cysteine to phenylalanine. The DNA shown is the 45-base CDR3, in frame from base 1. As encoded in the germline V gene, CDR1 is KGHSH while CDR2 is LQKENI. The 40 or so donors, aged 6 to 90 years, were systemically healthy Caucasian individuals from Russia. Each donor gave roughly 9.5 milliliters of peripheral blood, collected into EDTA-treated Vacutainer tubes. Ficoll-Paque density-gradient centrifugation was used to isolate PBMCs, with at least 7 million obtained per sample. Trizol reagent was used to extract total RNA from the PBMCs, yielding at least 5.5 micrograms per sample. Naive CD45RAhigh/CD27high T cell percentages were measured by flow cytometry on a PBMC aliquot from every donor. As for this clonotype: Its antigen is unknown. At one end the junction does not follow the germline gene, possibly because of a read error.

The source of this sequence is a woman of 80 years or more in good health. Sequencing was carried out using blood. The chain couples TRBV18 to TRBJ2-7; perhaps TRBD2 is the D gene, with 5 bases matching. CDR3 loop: CAGSPPGTEVYEQYF. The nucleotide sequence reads TGTGCCGGCTCACCACCGGGAACAGAGGTATACGAGCAGTACTTC. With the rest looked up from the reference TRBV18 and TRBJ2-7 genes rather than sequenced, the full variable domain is NAGVMQNPRHLVRRRGQEARLRCSPMKGHSHVYWYRQLPEEGLKFMVYLQKENIIDESGMPKERFSAEFPKEGPSILRIQQVVRGDSAAYFCAGSPPGTEVYEQYFGPGTRLTVT.